A single sample is the source of the 10 T cell receptor beta chains below, sequenced in a study of graft-versus-host responses after intestinal transplantation. These TCRs' antigens remain unknown. Here immunoSEQ multiplex PCR was the method, and the copy in TCRdb shows in-frame clones only, minus some. The table records some 120,000 clones, approximately 90% of them present only once. The sequences come from unstimulated CD4+ T cells sorted from spleen or lymph node cells, collected before intestinal transplant. These receptors all stem from a human donor who received an intestinal transplant.

The V call is TRBV6-1, the J call TRBJ2-5; 8 nucleotides align to TRBD2. V was clipped by 8 bases and J by 5 bases; unmatched bases: 13. The CDR3 loop spans 15 amino acids. From germline, CDR1 is MNHNS and CDR2 SASEGT. This CDR3 is CASSPGGGVWETQYF. In DNA, the CDR3 is TGTGCCAGCTCTCCGGGGGGGGGAGTCTGGGAGACCCAGTACTTC.

This chain connects TRBV12-2 to TRBJ1-4; the table's TRBD1 call for D was not verified on the DNA. TRBV12-2 represents a pseudogene. The CDR3 is 18 residues long. The CDR3 reads CAISGQTQVIATNEKLFF. In nucleotides, the CDR3 is TGTGCAATTTCGGGACAGACCCAAGTGATTGCAACTAATGAAAAACTGTTTTTT.

The chain has TRBV9 and TRBJ2-7; D ambiguous. The CDR3 length is 15 residues. Germline V CDR1 and CDR2: SGDLS, YYNGEE. Between the trimmed V and J ends, which lost 3 bases and 6 bases, there was a span of 19 bases. The CDR3 DNA follows: TGTGCCAGCAGCGACGGACGCCTTCCCGCTACCGAGCAGTACTTC. Translated: CASSDGRLPATEQYF. The full variable domain, its missing parts supplied by reference TRBV9 and TRBJ2-7, is DSGVTQTPKHLITATGQRVTLRCSPRSGDLSVYWYQQSLDQGLQFLIQYYNGEERAKGNILERFSAQQFPDLHSELNLSSLELGDSALYFCASSDGRLPATEQYFGPGTRLTVT.

A few counts support this clone. The chain is built from TRBV4-1 and TRBJ2-7, with D unresolved. This CDR3 has 14 amino acids. CDR1 MGHRA and CDR2 YSYEKL come from the germline V gene. V dropped 1 base and J dropped 2 bases, with 9 bases sitting between them. Here the CDR3 reads CASSQVVRTYEQYF. In nucleotides, the CDR3 is TGCGCCAGCAGCCAAGTGGTACGAACCTACGAGCAGTACTTC.

This chain uses TRBV19 with TRBJ1-1; D possibly corresponds to TRBD1 (6 bases). Deletions cut 1 base from V and 0 bases from J, with 9 bases between. Germline CDR1 reads LNHDA; CDR2 reads SQIVND (reference sequence). The CDR3 loop spans 15 amino acids. The CDR3 here is CASSIGGHMNTEAFF. The CDR3 nucleotides read TGTGCCAGTAGTATAGGGGGACACATGAACACTGAAGCTTTCTTT. Variable domain in full (rest from reference TRBV19 and TRBJ1-1): DGGITQSPKYLFRKEGQNVTLSCEQNLNHDAMYWYRQDPGQGLRLIYYSQIVNDFQKGDIAEGYSVSREKKESFPLTVTSAQKNPTAFYLCASSIGGHMNTEAFFGQGTRLTVV.

This chain uses TRBV7-2 with TRBJ2-7, with D perhaps matching TRBD1 (6 bases). Germline V gene sequence: CDR1 SGHTA, CDR2 FQGNSA. Trimming removed 5 bases at V and 0 bases at J, with 14 bases between. The CDR3 consists of 15 residues. The CDR3 sequence is CASSRRTESSYEQYF. CDR3 DNA: TGTGCCAGCAGCCGCAGGACAGAGAGCTCCTACGAGCAGTACTTC. Looking up the rest from reference TRBV7-2 and TRBJ2-7 gives the full variable domain: GAGVSQSPSNKVTEKGKDVELRCDPISGHTALYWYRQSLGQGLEFLIYFQGNSAPDKSGLPSDRFSAERTGGSVSTLTIQRTQQEDSAVYLCASSRRTESSYEQYFGPGTRLTVT.

The chain joins TRBV5-4 to TRBJ2-5; no clear D gene. The V gene lost 0 bases and the J gene lost 1 base, with 13 bases spanning the gap. The CDR3 is 16 amino acids. Germline V gives CDR1 SGHNT, CDR2 YYREEE (reference sequence). For the CDR3, the DNA is TGTGCCAGCAGCTTGGGTTTAAACACAATCCAAGAGACCCAGTACTTC. Protein sequence: CASSLGLNTIQETQYF.

The V call is TRBV2, the J call TRBJ2-1; possibly TRBD1 or TRBD2 for D (5 bases each). Germline-derived CDR1 and CDR2 are SNHLY and FYNNEI. The CDR3 has 12 residues. V lost 5 bases to trimming and J lost 7 bases, with 9 bases between them. The CDR3 coding sequence is TGTGCCAGCAGTCTTGGGACGAATGAGCAGTTCTTC. Protein: CASSLGTNEQFF.

This clone has just a few counts. CDR3 region: CASSGGWGTGAYNEQFF. The CDR3 nucleotides are TGTGCCAGCAGTGGAGGGTGGGGGACGGGAGCCTACAATGAGCAGTTCTTC. This chain uses TRBV6-1 with TRBJ2-1; tentatively, D is TRBD2 (6 bases). CDR1 and CDR2 (germline): MNHNS, SASEGT. Trimming shortened V by 4 bases and J by 2 bases, and 18 bases separated the two germline ends. This CDR3 is 17 amino acids long.

The chain has TRBV11-3 and TRBJ1-1, with unresolved D. The germline V gene encodes CDR1 SGHNT and CDR2 YENEEA. The CDR3 runs to 10 residues. V was shortened by 8 bases and J by 11 bases, with 12 bases between the two germline ends. Here the CDR3 reads CASAVDQAFF. Written as DNA, the CDR3 is TGTGCCAGCGCTGTGGACCAGGCTTTCTTT.